This T cell receptor beta chain was recorded in a study of CD8+CD57+ T cells in acquired aplastic anemia. Turning to the study itself: When averaged, DNA from sorted CD4+ and CD8+ cells came to 3 to 4 ug. Where healthy donors were concerned, CD4+ cells averaged around 11 million reads.

Notes on this clonotype: The antigen is not known.

The use of genomic DNA as template underpinned the TCR beta VDJ and CDR3 profiling. In TCRdb, the reads were re-called with MiXCR into one record per CDR3 protein. Of about 81,000 distinct CDR3 sequences listed, approximately 46% are singletons. Broader study findings: Patients versus controls showed no significant CD8+ Simpson's diversity difference. Roughly 30 CD8+ CDR3 sequences occurred in both the patients and the controls.

The CDR3 spans 15 residues. Trimming took 3 bases from V and 3 from J, leaving 12 bases between them. CDR1 and CDR2 (germline): MDHEN, SYDVKM. Sequenced input: sorted CD4+, CD8+, or CD8+CD57+ T cells (not recorded which) from PBMCs. The source of this sequence is a human donor in good health, serving as a control. V is TRBV28 and J is TRBJ1-5; tentative D call: TRBD1 (5 bases). The chain's CDR3 is CASSFQGPSNQPQHF. The CDR3 DNA follows: TGTGCCAGCAGTTTCCAGGGTCCGTCCAATCAGCCCCAGCATTTT.